A single sample gave rise to the 25 T cell receptor beta chains below, sequenced in a study of shared clonotypes between healthy human individuals (dated by TCRdb to 2020 to 2021). CD8 naive samples consisted of CD45RO-negative cells that were positively selected for CCR7, yielding a CD45RA+CCR7+ population without TemRA cells. Preparation of the library involved the immunoSEQ multiplex PCR assay. The clones in this table, taken by TCRdb from immuneACCESS, are in-frame only. Not every clone is retained; where verified, under half of the shortfall comes from an unresolved V gene, and the cause of the rest is unknown. This sample holds about 2.2 million clones; 80% to 95% were observed only once. The leading ten clones occupy approximately 1.7% of the sample. The sequencing input was naive CD8+ T cells from PBMCs. This sample's cell subset or site label indicates: CD45RA+CCR7+. The receptors here all came from a man aged 18-30 years in good health. Some clones in this sample may be carry-over from other donors' samples.

V and J are TRBV25-1 and TRBJ2-7; D ambiguous. The CDR3 is made up of 13 amino acids. V lost 1 base and J 6 bases, leaving 10 bases between the germline ends. CDR1 MGHDK and CDR2 SYGVNS come from the germline V gene. CDR3 residues: CASSEFWVAEQYF. The CDR3 coding sequence is TGTGCCAGCAGTGAATTCTGGGTGGCCGAGCAGTACTTC.

There are a few counts of this clone. V gene TRBV14 combines with J gene TRBJ1-2; no definite D call. CDR3 length equals 12 residues. Between the trimmed V and J ends, which lost 4 bases and 8 bases, there was a span of 11 bases. Germline values: CDR1 SGHDN, CDR2 FVKESK. The DNA for the CDR3 is TGTGCCAGCAGCCTCCGAGGAGTGGGCTACACCTTC. This sequence encodes CASSLRGVGYTF.

This chain connects TRBV6-1 to TRBJ2-1; 9 bases are a match to TRBD2. V shed 1 base and J 9 bases; nucleotides not matched to a gene: 4. This CDR3 is built from 14 residues. Germline-derived CDR1 and CDR2 are MNHNS and SASEGT. The CDR3 bases are TGTGCCAGCAGTGAAGTAGGCGGGAGGGGTGAGCAGTTCTTC. Its translation: CASSEVGGRGEQFF.

V gene TRBV5-1 combines with J gene TRBJ2-7; maybe TRBD2 (6 bases). The CDR3 is 17 residues long. The germline V gene has CDR1 SGHRS and CDR2 YFSETQ. V lost 4 bases to trimming and J lost 0 bases, with 20 bases between them. CDR3 protein: CASSPLSGGAFSYEQYF. The CDR3, as DNA: TGCGCCAGCAGCCCACTGTCCGGAGGGGCTTTCTCCTACGAGCAGTACTTC.

The chain links TRBV5-1 to TRBJ2-3, with a possible D match to TRBD1 (5 bases). Germline lookup yields CDR1 SGHRS and CDR2 YFSETQ. This CDR3 has 12 residues. CDR3 sequence: CATQGRTDTQYF. DNA of the CDR3: TGCGCTACTCAGGGTAGGACAGATACGCAGTATTTT.

The J gene is TRBJ2-1, the V gene TRBV7-9, with D perhaps TRBD1 or TRBD2 (5 bases each). V dropped 0 bases and J dropped 8 bases, with 20 bases sitting between them. This CDR3 has 17 amino acids. The germline gives CDR1 SEHNR, CDR2 FQNEAQ (reference sequence). The CDR3 DNA sequence: TGTGCCAGCAGCTTAGCGTTTCAGGGCTCGACTACGGATGAGCAGTTCTTC. This gives the protein CASSLAFQGSTTDEQFF.

V usage is TRBV25-1 and J usage is TRBJ2-5; D possibly matches TRBD1 or TRBD2 (5 bases each). CDR1 and CDR2 from the germline V gene are MGHDK and SYGVNS. V lost 1 base, J lost 1 base, and 16 bases lay in between. The CDR3 length is 17 residues. For the CDR3, the DNA is TGTGCCAGCAGTGAATCTCAGGGATGGGGGTTCCAAGAGACCCAGTACTTC. Translation: CASSESQGWGFQETQYF.

The chain is built from TRBV27 and TRBJ2-7, with no clear D. The germline CDR1 and CDR2 sequences are MNHEY and SMNVEV (reference sequence). CDR3 length equals 15 residues. V dropped 3 bases and J dropped 4 bases, with 16 bases sitting between them. Written as DNA, the CDR3 is TGTGCCAGCAGTTTCCCGCTGGCCCCTCCTTACGAGCAGTACTTC. It codes for CASSFPLAPPYEQYF.

This chain's CDR3 is CASSFGRNQETQYF. The CDR3 region has the DNA TGTGCCAGCAGCTTCGGGCGTAATCAAGAGACCCAGTACTTC. The V and J genes are TRBV7-8 and TRBJ2-5; D remains ambiguous. Per the germline V gene, CDR1 is SGHVS and CDR2 is FQNEAQ. The CDR3 sequence is 14 residues long. Deletions cut 3 bases from V and 2 bases from J, with 10 bases between.

The chain couples TRBV28 to TRBJ2-7, with D possibly being TRBD2 (5 bases). Germline assignment: CDR1 MDHEN and CDR2 SYDVKM. The CDR3 covers 14 residues. V dropped 7 bases and J dropped 1 base, with 14 bases sitting between them. DNA for the CDR3: TGTGCCAGCACCTCCCCGAGAGGGTCCTACGAGCAGTACTTC. As protein: CASTSPRGSYEQYF. Looking up the rest from reference TRBV28 and TRBJ2-7 gives the full variable domain: DVKVTQSSRYLVKRTGEKVFLECVQDMDHENMFWYRQDPGLGLRLIYFSYDVKMKEKGDIPEGYSVSREKKERFSLILESASTNQTSMYLCASTSPRGSYEQYFGPGTRLTVT.

Points on this clone: This sample includes further DNA sequences coding for the same CDR3. This chain's CDR3 is CASSQVEGNTEAFF. The CDR3 DNA follows: TGCGCCAGCAGCCAAGTTGAGGGGAACACTGAAGCTTTCTTT. This chain connects TRBV4-3 to TRBJ1-1; D remains unclear. V gave up 1 base and J gave up 1 base, with 7 bases separating them. CDR1 and CDR2 (germline): LGHNA, YSLEER. The CDR3 has 14 residues.

J is TRBJ2-4 and V is TRBV5-5; 7 bases are a match to TRBD2. The CDR3 is made up of 15 amino acids. The V gene end was trimmed by 4 bases and the J gene end by 2 bases; junction bases not matched to a gene: 6. The germline CDR1 and CDR2 sequences are SGHKS and YYEKEE (reference sequence). The DNA of the CDR3 is TGTGCCAGCAGCCCGGACGGGGGGACCAAAAACATTCAGTACTTC. Translated, it gives CASSPDGGTKNIQYF.

The V gene is TRBV6-1, the J gene TRBJ2-7; D unresolved. The CDR3 length is 11 residues. V was shortened by 6 bases and J by 8 bases, with 11 bases between the two germline ends. CDR1 and CDR2 from the germline V gene are MNHNS and SASEGT. CDR3 nucleotides: TGTGCCAGCAGCGACCCGGATCAGCAGTACTTC. It yields the protein CASSDPDQQYF.

The chain recombines TRBV5-5 with TRBJ1-1, with unresolved D. The V gene lost 0 bases and the J gene lost 7 bases, with 13 bases spanning the gap. The CDR3 is 14 residues long. Per germline, CDR1 SGHKS and CDR2 YYEKEE (reference sequence). The CDR3, as DNA: TGTGCCAGCAGCTTGGAGGCTTGGGTAGGTGAAGCTTTCTTT. As protein: CASSLEAWVGEAFF. Supplemented by reference TRBV5-5 and TRBJ1-1, the full variable domain reads DAGVTQSPTHLIKTRGQQVTLRCSPISGHKSVSWYQQVLGQGPQFIFQYYEKEERGRGNFPDRFSARQFPNYSSELNVNALLLGDSALYLCASSLEAWVGEAFFGQGTRLTVV.

The V gene is TRBV18, the J gene TRBJ2-7, with 7 nucleotides matching TRBD1. The germline gives CDR1 KGHSH, CDR2 LQKENI. The CDR3 has 14 amino acids. V shed 0 bases, J shed 6 bases, and the junction held 5 bases outside the gene matches. The CDR3 reads CASSPPGQSVEQYF. The CDR3 DNA follows: TGTGCCAGCTCACCACCGGGACAGAGCGTCGAGCAGTACTTC.

This chain joins TRBV9 and TRBJ2-3; 10 bases are shared with TRBD1. J gave up 2 bases and V 3 bases, and 3 bases lay outside the gene matches. Per the germline V gene, CDR1 is SGDLS and CDR2 is YYNGEE. This CDR3 contains 15 residues. The CDR3: CASSAGQGTTDTQYF. CDR3 nucleotides: TGTGCCAGCAGCGCGGGACAGGGGACCACAGATACGCAGTATTTT.

This rearrangement joins TRBV7-9 to TRBJ2-3; tentatively, D is TRBD1 or TRBD2 (5 bases each). V was clipped by 4 bases and J by 6 bases, with 14 bases between them. Germline V CDR1 and CDR2: SEHNR, FQNEAQ (reference sequence). CDR3 length: 14 residues. The CDR3 coding sequence is TGTGCCAGCAGCTCAGACCGACAGCGGGATACGCAGTATTTT. The encoded protein is CASSSDRQRDTQYF.

This chain connects TRBV5-5 to TRBJ1-2; TRBD1 matches 8 bases. The CDR3 runs 14 residues. With 5 bases clipped from V and 4 bases from J, the junction kept 7 bases outside the gene matches. Germline V lookup: CDR1 SGHKS, CDR2 YYEKEE (reference sequence). CDR3 bases: TGTGCCAGCAGAGATCTGGGACAGGCCTATGGCTACACCTTC. Protein sequence: CASRDLGQAYGYTF.

CDR3 sequence (DNA): TGTGCCAGCAGCCCCGGACGGAACCAAGAGACCCAGTACTTC. Translating gives CASSPGRNQETQYF. The rearrangement links TRBV7-6 to TRBJ2-5; D unresolved. Deletions cut 5 bases from V and 0 bases from J, with 10 bases between. The CDR3 is 14 amino acids. CDR1 and CDR2 (germline): SGHVS, FNYEAQ.

The genes are TRBV7-9 and TRBJ1-4; the D gene is possibly TRBD1 (6 bases). V was trimmed by 6 bases and J by 5 bases, leaving 16 bases between them. CDR3 size: 15 residues. CDR1 and CDR2 (germline): SEHNR, FQNEAQ (reference sequence). Here the CDR3 reads CASSGGGHKNEKLFF. In nucleotides, the CDR3 is TGTGCCAGCAGTGGTGGGGGGCATAAGAATGAAAAACTGTTTTTT.

The chain combines TRBV9 with TRBJ2-7; D unresolved. V was cut by 4 bases and J by 2 bases, with 13 bases left in between. This CDR3 is 14 amino acids long. The germline V gene has CDR1 SGDLS and CDR2 YYNGEE. The CDR3 DNA reads TGTGCCAGCAGCCCTAGGGTCTCCCCCTACGAGCAGTACTTC. Translation: CASSPRVSPYEQYF.

The chain recombines TRBV7-6 with TRBJ2-3; TRBD1 might be the D (6 bases). CDR1 and CDR2 (germline): SGHVS, FNYEAQ. This CDR3 is 15 amino acids long. The V gene lost 1 base and the J gene lost 5 bases, with 13 bases spanning the gap. The DNA for the CDR3 is TGTGCCAGCAGCTTAGAGGCACAGGGTGGAGATACGCAGTATTTT. This translates into CASSLEAQGGDTQYF.

This chain links TRBV27 with TRBJ1-5; D ambiguous. V shed 6 bases and J shed 6 bases, with 18 bases lying between them. The germline gives CDR1 MNHEY, CDR2 SMNVEV (reference sequence). There are 15 residues in the CDR3. The CDR3 here is CASSPPWGSIQPQHF. The CDR3 DNA sequence: TGTGCCAGCAGCCCCCCTTGGGGAAGTATTCAGCCCCAGCATTTT.

As for this clone: The sample contains more than one DNA sequence encoding this CDR3. The chain links TRBV2 to TRBJ2-7; D is unclear. The CDR3 has 13 residues. Germline values: CDR1 SNHLY, CDR2 FYNNEI. V was clipped by 3 bases and J by 0 bases, with 6 bases between them. The CDR3, as DNA: TGTGCCAGCAGTGACGCAGGCTCCTACGAGCAGTACTTC. Amino acids: CASSDAGSYEQYF.

The chain carries TRBV15 and TRBJ2-3; D is ambiguous. Trimming took off 1 base at V and 5 bases at J, with 10 bases between the two ends. CDR3 length: 14 amino acids. Germline V CDR1 and CDR2: LNHNV, YYDKDF (reference sequence). The CDR3 nucleotides are TGTGCCACCAGCAGAGTATACGACGGAGATACGCAGTATTTT. Translated, it gives CATSRVYDGDTQYF.